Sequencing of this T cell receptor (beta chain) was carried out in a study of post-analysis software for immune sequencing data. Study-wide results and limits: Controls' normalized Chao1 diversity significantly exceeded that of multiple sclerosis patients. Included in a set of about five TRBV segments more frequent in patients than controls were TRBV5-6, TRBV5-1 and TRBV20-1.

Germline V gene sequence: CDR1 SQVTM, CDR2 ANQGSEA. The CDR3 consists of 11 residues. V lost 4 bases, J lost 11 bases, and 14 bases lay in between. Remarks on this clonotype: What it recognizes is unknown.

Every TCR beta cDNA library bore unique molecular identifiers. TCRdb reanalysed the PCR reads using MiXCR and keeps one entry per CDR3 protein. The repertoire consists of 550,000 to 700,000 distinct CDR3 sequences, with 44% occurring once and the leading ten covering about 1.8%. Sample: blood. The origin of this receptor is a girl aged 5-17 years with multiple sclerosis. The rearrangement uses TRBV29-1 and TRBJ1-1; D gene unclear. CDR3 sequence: CSVATPRQAFF. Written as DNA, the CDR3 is TGCAGCGTTGCAACTCCCCGGCAGGCTTTCTTT.